These T cell receptor beta chains were read from a single sample in a study of OX40 agonist ivuxolimab in advanced cancers. TCRdb keeps only in-frame clones here, not all; method: immunoSEQ multiplex PCR. In the table there are some 45,000 clones, roughly 86% of which are singletons. Sample: CD4+ or CD8+ T cells sorted from blood, taken in a trial of the OX40 agonist ivuxolimab. The receptors originated from an adult with an advanced solid tumor such as melanoma, head and neck, liver or kidney cancer. Both conserved end residues are part of each CDR3. D genes are given only for firm matches. The listing skips clone size in some rows; elsewhere it reads once, few, many or a size class.

clone_size d_call j_call v_call cdr3_aa cdr3_nt
. . TRBJ2-7 TRBV10-3 CAISESYPTYEQYF TGTGCCATCAGTGAGTCCTACCCTACCTACGAGCAGTACTTC
. TRBD1 TRBJ1-4 TRBV19 CASSSWGTGREKLFF TGTGCCAGTAGTTCCTGGGGGACAGGGCGTGAAAAACTGTTTTTT
. . TRBJ2-1 TRBV6-5 CASSLRVESYNEQFF TGTGCCAGCAGCCTGAGAGTGGAATCCTACAATGAGCAGTTCTTC
. TRBD1 TRBJ2-1 TRBV29-1 CSVVRGQNEQFF TGCAGCGTTGTAAGGGGGCAAAATGAGCAGTTCTTC
. . TRBJ1-6 TRBV30 CAWSVRGSPLHF TGTGCCTGGAGTGTACGGGGTTCACCCCTCCACTTT
. TRBD1 TRBJ2-7 TRBV5-1 CASSLDPGQGLYEQYF TGCGCCAGCAGCTTGGATCCGGGACAGGGTTTATACGAGCAGTACTTC
. . TRBJ2-3 TRBV19 CASNQLGFGADTQYF TGTGCCAGTAACCAGCTCGGTTTTGGAGCAGATACGCAGTATTTT
. . TRBJ1-2 TRBV28 CASSPWTYKSDYGYTF TGTGCCAGCAGTCCTTGGACATATAAGTCTGACTATGGCTACACCTTC
. TRBD1 TRBJ1-6 TRBV7-2 CASSLRTGRAYNSPLHF TGTGCCAGCAGCCTGCGGACAGGGCGAGCGTATAATTCACCCCTCCACTTT
. TRBD1 TRBJ1-2 TRBV5-1 CASSTEAQGAIHTF TGCGCCAGCAGCACAGAGGCCCAGGGGGCGATTCACACCTTC
. TRBD2 TRBJ2-2 TRBV5-1 CASSLDGAGGQNTGELFF TGCGCCAGCAGCTTGGATGGAGCGGGGGGCCAGAACACCGGGGAGCTGTTTTTT
. . TRBJ2-4 TRBV6-5 CASRGSGGAKNIQYF TGTGCCAGTAGGGGGTCGGGGGGAGCCAAAAACATTCAGTACTTC
. . TRBJ1-5 TRBV2 CASSGFYSGGNQPQHF TGTGCCAGCAGTGGGTTTTATTCTGGTGGCAATCAGCCCCAGCATTTT
. . TRBJ2-3 TRBV7-8 CASSLVGGVLRMDTQYF TGTGCCAGCAGCTTAGTTGGAGGAGTCCTCCGTATGGATACGCAGTATTTT
. TRBD1 TRBJ1-2 TRBV5-4 CASSRAGTGNGYTF TGTGCCAGCAGCCGAGCCGGGACAGGGAACGGCTACACCTTC
. TRBD1 TRBJ1-5 TRBV29-1 CSVGDRGAPQHF TGCAGCGTTGGGGACAGGGGAGCTCCCCAGCATTTT
. TRBD1 TRBJ1-2 TRBV29-1 CSYQDRGNYGYTF TGCTCCTACCAGGACAGGGGTAACTATGGCTACACCTTC
once . TRBJ2-1 TRBV7-2 CASSLARGLMSSYNEQFF TGTGCCAGCAGCTTAGCCCGAGGGCTCATGAGCTCCTACAATGAGCAGTTCTTC
. . TRBJ1-5 TRBV6-5 CASSYSFGRGQPQHF TGTGCCAGCAGTTACTCATTCGGCCGGGGTCAGCCCCAGCATTTT
. . TRBJ1-2 TRBV9 CASSPSQGNGYGYTF TGTGCCAGCAGCCCCTCCCAGGGTAATGGCTATGGCTACACCTTC
medium-sized . TRBJ1-1 TRBV28 CASWVLNTEAFF TGTGCCTCGTGGGTCCTGAACACTGAAGCTTTCTTT
. . TRBJ2-7 TRBV30 CAWGLYEQYF TGTGCCTGGGGGCTCTACGAGCAGTACTTC
once TRBD1 TRBJ2-7 TRBV28 CASSPWDSNSYEQYF TGTGCCAGCAGTCCATGGGACAGCAACAGCTACGAGCAGTACTTC
. . TRBJ2-6 TRBV11-2 CASSLGTQLGSGANVLTF TGTGCCAGCAGCTTAGGAACGCAGTTGGGCTCTGGGGCCAACGTCCTGACTTTC
. . TRBJ1-4 TRBV29-1 CSVEEFTEGSEKLFF TGCAGCGTTGAAGAATTTACGGAGGGCTCCGAAAAACTGTTTTTT
. . TRBJ1-4 TRBV9 CASSKQTGTTNEKLFF TGTGCCAGCAGCAAACAAACAGGTACCACTAATGAAAAACTGTTTTTT
. . TRBJ2-2 TRBV10-2 CASREGGWFTGELFF TGCGCCAGCAGGGAGGGCGGTTGGTTCACCGGGGAGCTGTTTTTT
. . TRBJ2-5 TRBV30 CAWSVTGPQETQYF TGTGCCTGGAGTGTTACAGGACCCCAAGAGACCCAGTACTTC
. TRBD1 TRBJ1-4 TRBV5-4 CASSPGQGTSYEKLFF TGTGCCAGCAGCCCGGGACAGGGGACCTCATATGAAAAACTGTTTTTT
. TRBD2 TRBJ2-3 TRBV27 CASSPYRAGVDKDTQYF TGTGCCAGCAGTCCATACCGAGCGGGAGTCGATAAAGATACGCAGTATTTT
. . TRBJ2-7 TRBV6-6 CASSRSYEQYF TGTGCCAGCAGTAGGTCCTACGAGCAGTACTTC
few . TRBJ1-2 TRBV10-3 CAISDGESGYTF TGTGCCATCAGTGACGGGGAAAGTGGCTACACCTTC
few . TRBJ1-6 TRBV19 CASSQRQADTLHF TGTGCCAGTAGTCAAAGACAGGCCGACACCCTCCACTTT
. TRBD2 TRBJ2-1 TRBV5-1 CASSLTGGKANEQFF TGCGCCAGCAGCTTGACGGGAGGTAAGGCCAATGAGCAGTTCTTC
. . TRBJ1-2 TRBV7-8 CASSLASGTGYGYTF TGTGCCAGCAGCTTAGCTTCCGGGACGGGCTATGGCTACACCTTC
. . TRBJ2-2 TRBV5-1 CASSLGTERAGELFF TGCGCCAGCAGCTTGGGAACAGAAAGGGCCGGGGAGCTGTTTTTT
. . TRBJ2-2 TRBV11-2 CASSLGWPRTGELFF TGTGCCAGCAGCTTAGGGTGGCCGAGAACCGGGGAGCTGTTTTTT
. TRBD2 TRBJ2-3 TRBV19 CASSVREGSGSTDTQYF TGTGCCAGTAGTGTCAGGGAGGGTAGCGGTAGCACAGATACGCAGTATTTT
. TRBD1 TRBJ2-7 TRBV9 CASSVAGGQGFNEQYF TGTGCCAGCAGCGTAGCGGGGGGACAGGGGTTTAATGAGCAGTACTTC
once . TRBJ1-4 TRBV7-9 CASSLGGFGEKLFF TGTGCCAGCAGCTTAGGGGGGTTCGGGGAAAAACTGTTTTTT
. TRBD2 TRBJ2-3 TRBV7-9 CASSYASGGANTQYF TGTGCCAGCAGCTACGCTAGCGGGGGGGCAAATACGCAGTATTTT
once . TRBJ1-5 TRBV27 CASHPGGPPLGNQPQHF TGTGCCAGCCACCCCGGGGGGCCGCCTTTGGGCAATCAGCCCCAGCATTTT
. . TRBJ2-7 TRBV5-1 CASSPGITYEQYF TGCGCCAGCAGCCCAGGGATCACCTACGAGCAGTACTTC
. . TRBJ2-7 TRBV28 CASTNQEGSYEQYF TGTGCCAGCACCAATCAGGAGGGTTCCTACGAGCAGTACTTC